What follows is one T cell receptor (beta chain) and its context. Antigen unknown. This entry belongs to a study of cytomegalovirus exposure and HLA in healthy donors. Study background: Unique TCRs numbering some 80 million, obtained from HLA-typed donors, made up an early data release.

Primers included in the PCR were 60 Vbeta and 13 Jbeta primers. The method was immunoSEQ multiplex PCR; TCRdb's version includes in-frame clones alone and lacks a portion of them. The sample includes some 150,000 clones, 79% of them seen just once. Germline CDR1 reads MDHEN; CDR2 reads SYDVKM. The junction had 6 bases not matched to a gene; V was cut back by 5 bases and J by 3 bases. The length of the CDR3 is 15 residues. Overall study results and limits: Later analysis identified about 18,000 TCR beta sequences associated with HLA alleles, using a false discovery rate threshold of 0.05. It was likely that a cluster of highly shared sequence variants was a sequencing artifact.

The sequence derives from a man aged 50 or older in good health and CMV-seropositive. Material: PBMCs. This chain uses TRBV28 with TRBJ2-7, with TRBD2 identical over 11 bases. The DNA of the CDR3 is TGTGCCAGCAGTGCACTAGCGGGAGTTGTCTACGAGCAGTACTTC. Translating it yields CASSALAGVVYEQYF.